Shown below are 23 T cell receptor beta chains from a single sample sequenced in a study of T cell repertoires in cytomegalovirus infection. TCRdb reprocessed the reads via MiXCR and lists one record per CDR3 protein. The data hold more than 400,000 distinct CDR3 sequences, with around 27% observed a single time. Sequenced sample: PBMCs. All receptors come from a human donor in good health (CMV status not recorded). Some clones in this sample may be carry-over from other donors' samples.

This clonotype was detected ten times or more. The chain joins TRBV7-6 to TRBJ2-2; TRBD2 aligns across 15 bases. This CDR3 is built from 17 residues. After removal of 5 bases from V and 3 bases from J, the junction contained 4 bases not matched to a gene. Germline CDR1 and CDR2: SGHVS and FNYEAQ. CDR3 protein: CASSRTSGREDTGELFF. CDR3 in DNA: TGTGCCAGCAGCCGGACTAGCGGGAGGGAGGACACCGGGGAGCTGTTTTTT. The full variable domain, with the rest looked up from reference TRBV7-6 and TRBJ2-2, is GAGVSQSPRYKVTKRGQDVALRCDPISGHVSLYWYRQALGQGPEFLTYFNYEAQQDKSGLPNDRFSAERPEGSISTLTIQRTEQRDSAMYRCASSRTSGREDTGELFFGEGSRLTVL.

The sample holds a few counts of this clonotype. The chain links TRBV7-2 to TRBJ2-5, with TRBD2 matching 8 bases. The CDR3 loop spans 15 amino acids. V was pared by 5 bases and J by 7 bases, with 12 bases of the junction left unmatched. Germline CDR1 reads SGHTA; CDR2 reads FQGNSA. The CDR3 sequence is CASSPGLFAGGTQYF. CDR3 in DNA: TGTGCCAGCAGCCCGGGACTATTCGCGGGGGGGACCCAGTACTTC.

The chain uses TRBV6-2 or TRBV6-3 and TRBJ2-4; 13 bases match TRBD2. V was pared by 2 bases and J by 9 bases, with 13 bases of the junction left unmatched. The CDR3 extends over 18 amino acids. Per the germline V gene, CDR1 is MNHEY and CDR2 is SVGEGT. In nucleotides, the CDR3 is TGTGCCAGCAGTTACACGGGAGGACTAGCGGGAGTTTGGGCCATTCAGTACTTC. Translated: CASSYTGGLAGVWAIQYF.

This chain uses TRBV30 with TRBJ2-3; TRBD1 matches at 8 bases. CDR3 size: 16 residues. The V and J ends lost 0 bases and 0 bases, in that order; junction bases with no gene match: 5. Germline values: CDR1 GTSNPN, CDR2 SVGIG (reference sequence). CDR3 loop: CAWSVQTGGSTDTQYF. DNA for the CDR3: TGTGCCTGGAGTGTACAAACAGGGGGAAGCACAGATACGCAGTATTTT. Complete variable domain (other parts from reference TRBV30 and TRBJ2-3): SQTIHQWPATLVQPVGSPLSLECTVEGTSNPNLYWYRQAAGRGLQLLFYSVGIGQISSEVPQNLSASRPQDRQFILSSKKLLLSDSGFYLCAWSVQTGGSTDTQYFGPGTRLTVL.

This clonotype has just one count. The J gene is TRBJ2-7, the V gene TRBV28, with 10 bases lining up with TRBD2. The CDR3 is 15 amino acids. V dropped 2 bases and J dropped 3; count of bases not matched to a gene: 4. Germline values: CDR1 MDHEN, CDR2 SYDVKM. Here the CDR3 DNA reads TGTGCCAGCAGTTTAATTAGCGGGAGGTACTACGAGCAGTACTTC. Translating gives CASSLISGRYYEQYF.

This sequence joins TRBV19 and TRBJ2-3; 10 bases are a match to TRBD2. This CDR3 is 18 amino acids long. Trimming at V came to 3 bases and at J to 6 bases, leaving 15 bases not matched to a gene. Germline loops: CDR1 LNHDA, CDR2 SQIVND (reference sequence). This CDR3 is CASSILGAGGPQADTQYF. DNA for the CDR3: TGTGCCAGTAGTATTCTCGGAGCGGGAGGGCCTCAAGCTGATACGCAGTATTTT.

J is TRBJ2-5 and V is TRBV5-4, with no clear D. The germline V gene has CDR1 SGHNT and CDR2 YYREEE (reference sequence). This CDR3 is built from 14 residues. Trimming removed 9 bases at V and 2 bases at J, with 17 bases between. The chain's CDR3 is CATSRGESQETQYF. The CDR3 DNA follows: TGTGCCACATCACGTGGTGAGAGTCAAGAGACCCAGTACTTC.

This chain joins TRBV7-2 and TRBJ1-2; 12 bases are a match to TRBD1. In germline, CDR1 is SGHTA, CDR2 FQGNSA. The CDR3 sequence is 16 residues long. V gave up 2 bases and J gave up 4 bases; unmatched junction bases: 5. The CDR3: CASSLTGTGGGYGYTF. The CDR3 DNA reads TGTGCCAGCAGCTTAACAGGGACAGGGGGCGGCTATGGCTACACCTTC. The entire variable domain, with the rest obtained from reference TRBV7-2 and TRBJ1-2, is as follows: GAGVSQSPSNKVTEKGKDVELRCDPISGHTALYWYRQSLGQGLEFLIYFQGNSAPDKSGLPSDRFSAERTGGSVSTLTIQRTQQEDSAVYLCASSLTGTGGGYGYTFGSGTRLTVV.

This rearrangement joins TRBV28 to TRBJ2-7; 9 bases fit TRBD1. This CDR3 region has 15 residues. Germline CDR1 MDHEN, CDR2 SYDVKM. V lost 8 bases to trimming and J lost 1 base; unmatched junction nucleotides: 9. The CDR3 sequence is CASSSPGTGSYEQYF. For the CDR3, the DNA is TGTGCCAGCTCTAGCCCAGGGACAGGGTCCTACGAGCAGTACTTC.

The chain employs TRBV7-2 and TRBJ2-1; unclear D gene. The CDR3 is 13 residues long. Trimming took 1 base from V and 9 from J, leaving 10 bases between them. Germline V gene data show CDR1 as SGHTA and CDR2 as FQGNSA. The CDR3: CASSLGPISEQFF. In DNA, the CDR3 is TGTGCCAGCAGCTTAGGGCCTATTAGTGAGCAGTTCTTC. The full variable domain, completed using reference TRBV7-2 and TRBJ2-1, is GAGVSQSPSNKVTEKGKDVELRCDPISGHTALYWYRQSLGQGLEFLIYFQGNSAPDKSGLPSDRFSAERTGGSVSTLTIQRTQQEDSAVYLCASSLGPISEQFFGPGTRLTVL.

This clonotype has more than one count but fewer than ten. The V gene is TRBV29-1, the J gene TRBJ2-7; TRBD1 matches at 8 bases. The length of the CDR3 is 14 residues. In germline, CDR1 is SQVTM, CDR2 ANQGSEA. The ends lost 1 base at V and 0 bases at J; junction bases unmatched: 2. The CDR3 DNA is TGCAGCGTTGAAGTGGGGACAGGCTCCTACGAGCAGTACTTC. It yields the protein CSVEVGTGSYEQYF.

The chain recombines TRBV3-1 with TRBJ1-2; the D is unclear. Trimming stripped 3 bases from V and 4 bases from J, with 3 bases between. This CDR3 contains 11 residues. The V gene's germline CDR1 is LGHDT and CDR2 YNNKEL (reference sequence). CDR3 sequence reads: CASSHIYGYTF. The CDR3 nucleotides read TGTGCCAGCAGCCACATCTATGGCTACACCTTC.

This clonotype was counted once. The chain has TRBV30 and TRBJ2-7, with D possibly being TRBD1 (6 bases). Germline V gives CDR1 GTSNPN, CDR2 SVGIG (reference sequence). V lost 2 bases, J lost 5 bases, and 16 bases lay in between. The CDR3 sequence is 14 residues long. The CDR3 loop reads CAWSRPRGIHEQYV. Here the CDR3 DNA reads TGTGCCTGGAGTAGACCCAGGGGAATCCACGAGCAGTACGTC.

The rearrangement joins TRBV19 to TRBJ2-6; possible D gene TRBD1, 6 bases. This CDR3 has 14 residues. Germline lookup yields CDR1 LNHDA and CDR2 SQIVND (reference sequence). The ends were cut back, 5 bases at V and 3 bases at J, with 8 bases in the middle. The CDR3 loop reads CASSYRDGANVLTF. Here the CDR3 DNA reads TGTGCCAGTAGTTACAGGGATGGGGCCAACGTCCTGACTTTC.

The table lists this clonotype with many counts. The chain couples TRBV28 to TRBJ1-5; D possibly corresponds to TRBD1 (5 bases). V was trimmed by 3 bases and J by 4 bases, leaving 10 bases between them. CDR1 and CDR2 from the germline V gene are MDHEN and SYDVKM. The CDR3 extends over 14 amino acids. In DNA, the CDR3 is TGTGCCAGCAGTTTCGCAGGACAAAATCAGCCCCAGCATTTT. This codes for CASSFAGQNQPQHF.

The chain links TRBV7-2 to TRBJ2-1; D unclear. Germline V gives CDR1 SGHTA, CDR2 FQGNSA. Trimming pared 3 bases from V and 8 bases from J, leaving 8 bases between. This CDR3 contains 12 residues. This CDR3 is CASSFSIYEQFF. The DNA for the CDR3 is TGTGCCAGCAGCTTCAGTATTTATGAGCAGTTCTTC.

The sample holds many counts of this clonotype. The gene calls are TRBV7-2 and TRBJ2-7; the D gene is possibly TRBD2 (6 bases). CDR3 length equals 14 residues. CDR1 is SGHTA, CDR2 FQGNSA, per germline. Trimming removed 5 bases at V and 1 base at J, with 12 bases between. This chain's CDR3 is CASSPAAGSYEQYV. CDR3 sequence (DNA): TGTGCCAGCAGCCCAGCCGCGGGATCCTACGAGCAGTACGTC.

For this clonotype: At one boundary the junction diverges from the germline segment, which might be a read error. The chain combines TRBV30 with TRBJ2-5; 10 bases line up with TRBD2. CDR1 GTSNPN and CDR2 SVGIG come from the germline V gene (reference sequence). CDR3 length equals 15 residues. The DNA for the CDR3 is TGTGGCTGGAGTGTAGGTAGCGGGAGGACTGAGACCCAGTACTTC. Encoded protein: CGWSVGSGRTETQYF.

The chain uses TRBV6-2 or TRBV6-3 and TRBJ2-1; a possible D gene is TRBD2 (5 bases). In germline, CDR1 is MNHEY, CDR2 SVGEGT. The V and J ends lost 6 bases and 4 bases respectively, with 16 bases between them. The CDR3 totals 15 residues. In nucleotides, the CDR3 is TGTGCCAGCAGACCCCAGGAGCGGAGGTACAATGAGCAGTTCTTC. It translates to CASRPQERRYNEQFF.

A few counts support this clonotype. The V call is TRBV4-1, the J call TRBJ2-1; D is tentatively TRBD1 or TRBD2 (5 bases each). Germline V CDR1 and CDR2: MGHRA, YSYEKL. The CDR3 extends over 15 amino acids. V gave up 1 base and J gave up 3 bases, with 10 bases separating them. The CDR3 loop reads CASSQGDPYYNEQFF. The DNA for the CDR3 is TGCGCCAGCAGCCAAGGGGACCCATACTACAATGAGCAGTTCTTC.

This clonotype showed up just a few times. This chain uses TRBV28 with TRBJ2-1; 12 bases are a match to TRBD2. Germline lookup yields CDR1 MDHEN and CDR2 SYDVKM. V shed 8 bases and J 7 bases; nucleotides not matched to a gene: 9. The CDR3 spans 15 residues. CDR3 residues: CASETLAGGPNEQFF. DNA of the CDR3: TGTGCCAGCGAAACGCTAGCGGGAGGGCCTAATGAGCAGTTCTTC.

This clonotype was seen only once. V and J are TRBV29-1 and TRBJ1-1; D remains unclear. This CDR3 region has 13 residues. V lost 5 bases to trimming and J lost 0 bases, with 10 bases between them. Germline CDR1 and CDR2: SQVTM and ANQGSEA. CDR3 in amino acids: CSVQTIMNTEAFF. Here the CDR3 DNA reads TGCAGCGTTCAGACAATAATGAACACTGAAGCTTTCTTT.

The chain carries TRBV7-9 and TRBJ1-1, with TRBD1 matching 9 bases. CDR1 and CDR2 from the germline V gene are SEHNR and FQNEAQ (reference sequence). With 5 bases clipped from V and 11 bases from J, the junction kept 15 bases outside the gene matches. This CDR3 is 15 amino acids long. The CDR3 region is CASSPQNRDRASAFF. The CDR3 DNA sequence: TGTGCCAGCAGCCCACAAAACCGGGACAGGGCTTCTGCTTTCTTT.